The 26 T cell receptor beta chains below all came from one sample that was sequenced in a study of post-analysis software for immune sequencing data. Study-wide results and caveats: With TRBV5-6, TRBV5-1 and TRBV20-1 included, about five TRBV segments were more frequent in patients than in controls.

cDNA libraries of TCR beta carried unique molecular identifiers. TCRdb re-called the PCR reads through MiXCR, storing one row per CDR3 protein. The sample holds 800,000 to 950,000 distinct CDR3 sequences, approximately 57% seen once. For these TCRs, the target antigens are not known. Source material: blood. These receptors all come from a girl aged 10-17 years with multiple sclerosis.

This chain joins TRBV5-5 and TRBJ2-7, with D perhaps matching TRBD1 (5 bases). V shed 2 bases and J shed 11 bases, with 14 bases lying between them. The CDR3 has 12 amino acids. The germline V gene encodes CDR1 SGHKS and CDR2 YYEKEE (reference sequence). The CDR3 region has the DNA TGTGCCAGCAGCTTCGGGCAGGGTATGAAGTACTTC. Its translation: CASSFGQGMKYF.

J is TRBJ1-1 and V is TRBV7-3, with D unclear. The CDR3 length is 14 residues. Trimming took off 5 bases at V and 0 bases at J, with 10 bases between the two ends. Germline assignment: CDR1 SGHTA and CDR2 FQGTGA. The CDR3 spells CASSPTVMNTEAFF. The CDR3 region has the DNA TGTGCCAGCAGCCCCACGGTCATGAACACTGAAGCTTTCTTT.

The rearrangement uses TRBV6-2 or TRBV6-3 and TRBJ2-3, with TRBD2 matching 8 bases. Per the germline V gene, CDR1 is MNHEY and CDR2 is SVGEGT. Unmatched junction bases numbered 10, after V lost 5 bases and J lost 3 bases. This CDR3 contains 16 residues. The CDR3 DNA is TGTGCCAGCAGTCCGGAGAGCGGGGGAAGGACAGATACGCAGTATTTT. It is translated as CASSPESGGRTDTQYF.

V and J are TRBV6-5 and TRBJ2-7; D may be TRBD1 (6 bases). CDR3 length: 13 amino acids. V was shortened by 6 bases and J by 3 bases, with 12 bases between the two germline ends. Germline CDR1 reads MNHEY; CDR2 reads SVGAGI. This chain's CDR3 is CASRPYRDYEQYF. The CDR3 DNA reads TGTGCCAGCAGACCGTACAGGGACTACGAGCAGTACTTC.

This clonotype has just a few counts. V and J are TRBV7-8 and TRBJ2-3; D is unclear. The CDR3 contains 18 residues. Germline values: CDR1 SGHVS, CDR2 FQNEAQ. Between the trimmed V and J ends, which lost 1 base and 2 bases, there was a span of 19 bases. In DNA form, the CDR3 reads TGTGCCAGCAGCTTAGAGGCCAGGTCCTCCGCCCCCACAGATACGCAGTATTTT. This gives the protein CASSLEARSSAPTDTQYF.

Here the CDR3 reads CSVEIAGSDTQYF. CDR3 sequence (DNA): TGCAGCGTTGAAATAGCAGGGTCAGATACGCAGTATTTT. The chain carries TRBV29-1 and TRBJ2-3; D may be TRBD1 (5 bases). Germline V gene data show CDR1 as SQVTM and CDR2 as ANQGSEA. The CDR3 consists of 13 residues. The V and J ends lost 2 bases and 4 bases respectively, with 10 bases between them.

This clonotype was observed once. The V call is TRBV9, the J call TRBJ1-4, with TRBD1 as a possible D gene (6 bases). Germline CDR1 and CDR2: SGDLS and YYNGEE. Trimming removed 0 bases at V and 4 bases at J, with 7 bases between. This CDR3 is 14 amino acids long. The CDR3 DNA is TGTGCCAGCAGCGTAGGACAGGATAATGAAAAACTGTTTTTT. This gives the protein CASSVGQDNEKLFF.

The genes are TRBV20-1 and TRBJ1-1; D possibly corresponds to TRBD1 (6 bases). Deletions cut 0 bases from V and 2 bases from J, with 13 bases between. The CDR3 is made up of 15 amino acids. Germline lookup yields CDR1 DFQATT and CDR2 SNEGSKA (reference sequence). Here the CDR3 DNA reads TGCAGTGCTAGAGATAAGGAGGGGGTTAACACTGAAGCTTTCTTT. Translation gives CSARDKEGVNTEAFF.

This clonotype has just a few counts. V gene TRBV7-2 combines with J gene TRBJ2-3; D is undetermined. The CDR3 extends over 15 amino acids. Trimming shortened V by 1 base and J by 0 bases, and 8 bases separated the two germline ends. Germline values: CDR1 SGHTA, CDR2 FQGNSA. In nucleotides, the CDR3 is TGTGCCAGCAGCTTAGGGCCGACTAGCACAGATACGCAGTATTTT. This sequence encodes CASSLGPTSTDTQYF.

This rearrangement joins TRBV7-2 to TRBJ2-5; D unresolved. This CDR3 is built from 13 residues. In germline, CDR1 is SGHTA, CDR2 FQGNSA. The V gene lost 2 bases and the J gene lost 5 bases, with 9 bases spanning the gap. Here the CDR3 reads CASSLKVSETQYF. The CDR3 coding sequence is TGTGCCAGCAGCTTAAAAGTCTCGGAGACCCAGTACTTC.

The chain employs TRBV7-2 and TRBJ2-7, with 13 bases lining up with TRBD2. Germline values: CDR1 SGHTA, CDR2 FQGNSA. The CDR3 spans 17 residues. With V trimmed by 0 bases and J by 0 bases, 2 bases remained unmatched. DNA for the CDR3: TGTGCCAGCAGCTTAGCCTGGACTAGCGGGAGCTCCTACGAGCAGTACTTC. It encodes CASSLAWTSGSSYEQYF.

The chain carries TRBV5-1 and TRBJ2-5; D tentatively reads TRBD1 or TRBD2 (5 bases each). TRBJ2-7 matches the DNA end more closely, so the J call is doubtful. CDR3 length: 12 amino acids. Germline CDR1 is SGHRS and CDR2 is YFSETQ. This CDR3 is CASSWDGSEQYF. The CDR3 DNA is TGCGCCAGCAGCTGGGACGGGTCCGAGCAGTACTTC.

The V gene is TRBV3-1, the J gene TRBJ2-1; TRBD2 might be the D (5 bases). The germline gives CDR1 LGHDT, CDR2 YNNKEL (reference sequence). The CDR3 covers 15 residues. V lost 2 bases and J 2 bases, leaving 10 bases between the germline ends. The CDR3 sequence: CASSQQRSTYNEQFF. For the CDR3, the DNA is TGTGCCAGCAGCCAACAGCGGAGCACCTACAATGAGCAGTTCTTC.

Here the CDR3 DNA reads TGTGCCAGCAGTTTAGGGGGATTTCGAACAGATACGCAGTATTTT. Translating it yields CASSLGGFRTDTQYF. The rearrangement joins TRBV28 to TRBJ2-3, with D perhaps assigned TRBD1 or TRBD2 (5 bases each). The CDR3 length is 15 residues. Germline V lookup: CDR1 MDHEN, CDR2 SYDVKM. The ends were cut back, 2 bases at V and 3 bases at J, with 12 bases in the middle.

As to this clonotype: One junction end disagrees with the germline gene, perhaps due to a read error. The V and J genes are TRBV29-1 and TRBJ2-7; tentatively, D is TRBD1 (6 bases). CDR3 length: 13 amino acids. Germline CDR1 SQVTM, CDR2 ANQGSEA. The CDR3 spells CSVEPRWGREHYF. In nucleotides, the CDR3 is TGCAGCGTTGAACCCAGATGGGGGCGCGAGCACTACTTC.

V usage is TRBV4-1 and J usage is TRBJ1-2, with no clear D. Trimming left V 0 bases short and J 4 bases short, with 12 bases between. CDR1 is MGHRA and CDR2 is YSYEKL in the germline V gene. The CDR3 spans 15 residues. CDR3 nucleotide sequence: TGCGCCAGCAGCCAAGAACAAGGGTGGAGCTATGGCTACACCTTC. Protein sequence: CASSQEQGWSYGYTF.

The chain is built from TRBV14 and TRBJ1-2; possibly TRBD1 for D (5 bases). The CDR3 length is 14 residues. Per the germline V gene, CDR1 is SGHDN and CDR2 is FVKESK. Trimming pared 0 bases from V and 8 bases from J, leaving 13 bases between. The CDR3 here is CASSQDDRAGGYTF. The CDR3 bases are TGTGCCAGCAGCCAAGATGACAGAGCTGGCGGCTACACCTTC.

The J gene is TRBJ2-1, the V gene TRBV29-1; D is perhaps TRBD2 (7 bases). The CDR3 consists of 15 residues. The germline V gene has CDR1 SQVTM and CDR2 ANQGSEA. V was cut by 7 bases and J by 0 bases, with 16 bases left in between. The CDR3, as DNA: TGCAGCGCAAAGGGGGGGAAGAGCTCCTACAATGAGCAGTTCTTC. The encoded protein is CSAKGGKSSYNEQFF.

V usage is TRBV10-3 and J usage is TRBJ2-5; 16 bases line up with TRBD2. The DNA end is a closer match to TRBJ2-7, so the J assignment may be wrong. This CDR3 region has 16 residues. Looked up from germline, CDR1 is ENHRY and CDR2 is SYGVKD. This chain's CDR3 is CAISDPGLAGGHEQYF. The CDR3 bases are TGTGCCATCAGTGACCCGGGACTAGCGGGAGGGCACGAGCAGTACTTC.

The chain links TRBV20-1 to TRBJ1-2, with a tentative D call TRBD1 (5 bases). Germline lookup yields CDR1 DFQATT and CDR2 SNEGSKA (reference sequence). Trimming removed 6 bases from V and 4 bases from J, with 12 bases in between. The CDR3 consists of 12 residues. Here the CDR3 reads CSAIGQAYGYTF. CDR3 coding DNA: TGCAGTGCAATCGGACAAGCCTATGGCTACACCTTC.

This sequence joins TRBV12-3 or TRBV12-4 and TRBJ1-1; maybe TRBD1 (5 bases). V lost 4 bases and J lost 7, with 16 bases in between. This CDR3 is 14 amino acids long. CDR3 in DNA: TGTGCCAGCAGTTCGGGGGTGACCGCCCGTGAAGCTTTCTTT. It translates to CASSSGVTAREAFF.

The genes are TRBV12-3 or TRBV12-4 and TRBJ1-1; 8 positions agree with TRBD1. CDR3 length: 14 amino acids. Losses at the gene ends were 5 bases for V and 9 bases for J; bases not matched to a gene: 11. The CDR3 is CASSPRTGTSKAFF. DNA for the CDR3: TGTGCCAGCAGTCCGCGGACAGGGACGAGTAAAGCTTTCTTT.

This chain links TRBV20-1 with TRBJ2-3; TRBD2 aligns across 9 bases. The length of the CDR3 is 15 residues. With 6 bases clipped from V and 6 bases from J, the junction kept 13 bases outside the gene matches. The germline gives CDR1 DFQATT, CDR2 SNEGSKA (reference sequence). The CDR3 bases are TGCAGTGCAGGACAAGGACTAGCGAGGAAGGATACGCAGTATTTT. Translation gives CSAGQGLARKDTQYF.

This clonotype was detected only a few times. The J gene is TRBJ1-2, the V gene TRBV6-4, with D possibly TRBD1 on 6 matching bases. The ends were cut back, 3 bases at V and 4 bases at J, with 9 bases in the middle. This CDR3 has 13 residues. The germline V gene encodes CDR1 MRHNA and CDR2 SNTAGT. CDR3 amino acids: CASSDGRGYGYTF. DNA of the CDR3: TGTGCCAGCAGTGATGGCAGGGGCTATGGCTACACCTTC.

The CDR3 sequence is CASSSDPGRATYNEQFF. The CDR3 coding sequence is TGCGCCAGCAGCTCGGACCCGGGGCGGGCTACCTACAATGAGCAGTTCTTC. The chain couples TRBV5-1 to TRBJ2-1, with D perhaps assigned TRBD1 or TRBD2 (5 bases each). The CDR3 has 17 amino acids. CDR1 is SGHRS, CDR2 YFSETQ, per germline. Trimming cost V 3 bases and J 2 bases, with 18 bases left between them.

This rearrangement joins TRBV7-9 to TRBJ2-3, with 7 bases fitting TRBD2. From germline, CDR1 is SEHNR and CDR2 FQNEAQ (reference sequence). J was trimmed by 0 bases and V by 5 bases; bases with no gene match: 8. The length of the CDR3 is 16 residues. The CDR3 protein is CASSQLERDSTDTQYF. The DNA for the CDR3 is TGTGCCAGCAGCCAACTGGAGCGGGACAGCACAGATACGCAGTATTTT.